One TCR beta chain is described in this entry. This CDR3 is 13 amino acids long. V was pared by 2 bases and J by 4 bases, with 9 bases between. CDR1 SGHRS and CDR2 YFSETQ come from the germline V gene. This sample is drawn from a study of blood T cell repertoires in COVID-19. The assay was immunoSEQ multiplex PCR, and TCRdb's table has in-frame clones only and misses some. The data hold approximately 280,000 clones, with roughly 89% observed a single time. Cohorts were determined from participant-reported clinical history. Two negative PCRs, clearance, or symptom resolution characterized the recovered Cohort 3 donors.

The specimen sequenced was PBMCs or T cells enriched from blood (not recorded which). This receptor was identified in a woman aged 40 to 49 who had recovered from COVID-19. V usage is TRBV5-1 and J usage is TRBJ2-5, with D possibly matching TRBD1 (5 bases). CDR3 nucleotide sequence: TGCGCCAGCAGCTTCAGGGATTCAGAGACCCAGTACTTC. Residues: CASSFRDSETQYF.